This entry lists 25 T cell receptor beta chains sequenced from one sample in a study of blood T cell repertoires in COVID-19 (dated by TCRdb to about 2020). The receptor library was made with the immunoSEQ multiplex PCR assay. Drawn from immuneACCESS, this table holds only the in-frame rearrangements with V and J called that TCRdb kept. Clones are partly lost; checked studies trace under half to an unresolved V gene and leave the rest unexplained. The sample table lists about 380,000 clones, 81% of them with a count of one. More than 0.95% of the sample is taken by the ten largest. The specimen was peripheral blood. The receptor set was obtained from a human donor with acute or convalescent COVID-19. The donor label of this sample is uncertain.

The chain is built from TRBV6-4 and TRBJ2-1; 8 bases match TRBD1. The trim removed 6 bases at V and 0 bases at J, leaving 4 bases unmatched. Germline values: CDR1 MRHNA, CDR2 SNTAGT. CDR3 length: 15 amino acids. The CDR3 loop reads CASRSTGGSYNEQFF. The CDR3 nucleotides are TGTGCCAGCAGAAGCACAGGGGGCTCCTACAATGAGCAGTTCTTC.

This chain links TRBV5-6 with TRBJ2-2; the match to TRBD1 covers 7 bases. The CDR3 sequence is 16 residues long. J gave up 3 bases and V 4 bases, and 9 bases lay outside the gene matches. In germline, CDR1 is SGHDT, CDR2 YYEEEE. DNA for the CDR3: TGTGCCAGCAGCCTCCGACAGGGTATAGACACCGGGGAGCTGTTTTTT. This sequence encodes CASSLRQGIDTGELFF.

This clone was detected once. The gene calls are TRBV7-9 and TRBJ1-2, with 7 nucleotides matching TRBD1. CDR1 and CDR2 from the germline V gene are SEHNR and FQNEAQ (reference sequence). The J segment lost 2 bases and the V segment lost 5 bases, leaving 5 bases of the junction unmatched. This CDR3 contains 14 residues. The CDR3 region has the DNA TGTGCCAGCAGCCCAACGACAGGGAACTATGGCTACACCTTC. This codes for CASSPTTGNYGYTF.

The chain has TRBV5-4 and TRBJ2-7; 8 positions agree with TRBD2. The CDR3 spans 14 residues. Unmatched junction bases numbered 9, after V lost 3 bases and J lost 7 bases. From germline, CDR1 is SGHNT and CDR2 YYREEE (reference sequence). The CDR3 bases are TGTGCCAGCAGCTCCCCGGGGGGGGGCGAAGAGCAGTACTTC. Translating gives CASSSPGGGEEQYF.

The rearrangement joins TRBV3-1 (or the pseudogene TRBV3-2) to TRBJ1-2; possibly TRBD1 for D (6 bases). CDR3 size: 20 residues. Germline lookup yields CDR1 LGHDT and CDR2 YNNKEL (reference sequence). V shed 0 bases and J shed 8 bases, with 31 bases lying between them. The CDR3: CASSQDLARPGQGPFGGYTF. The CDR3, as DNA: TGTGCCAGCAGCCAAGATTTAGCCAGACCGGGGCAGGGGCCTTTCGGGGGCTACACCTTC.

V is TRBV27 and J is TRBJ1-6, with D maybe TRBD1 (5 bases). The CDR3 is 14 residues long. Trimming shortened V by 3 bases and J by 9 bases, and 12 bases separated the two germline ends. Per the germline V gene, CDR1 is MNHEY and CDR2 is SMNVEV (reference sequence). CDR3 loop: CASSLEGVFSPLHF. Here the CDR3 DNA reads TGTGCCAGCAGTTTGGAAGGGGTATTTTCACCCCTCCACTTT.

The rearrangement links TRBV7-2 to TRBJ1-1, with a weak D call TRBD1 (5 bases). V was cut by 1 base and J by 12 bases, with 12 bases left in between. Looked up from germline, CDR1 is SGHTA and CDR2 is FQGNSA. This CDR3 has 12 amino acids. The CDR3 loop reads CASSLGGRVPFF. CDR3 nucleotides: TGTGCCAGCAGCTTAGGTGGCAGGGTGCCTTTCTTT.

The chain employs TRBV19 and TRBJ1-1, with D perhaps TRBD1 (6 bases). With 5 bases removed from V and 0 bases from J, the gap between germline ends came to 28 bases. Germline loops: CDR1 LNHDA, CDR2 SQIVND (reference sequence). The length of the CDR3 is 20 residues. The CDR3 DNA follows: TGTGCCAGTAGTCCGTATGGGGGCGTAATAACCGACGGCTTGAACACTGAAGCTTTCTTT. It is translated as CASSPYGGVITDGLNTEAFF.

The chain is built from TRBV5-6 and TRBJ1-4; TRBD1 might be the D (5 bases). V lost 8 bases and J 0 bases, leaving 17 bases between the germline ends. Germline V CDR1 and CDR2: SGHDT, YYEEEE. This CDR3 comprises 16 residues. This CDR3 reads CASGRGRGATNEKLFF. CDR3 sequence (DNA): TGTGCCAGTGGACGAGGACGGGGGGCAACTAATGAAAAACTGTTTTTT.

A single count supports this clone. The V and J genes are TRBV3-1 (or the pseudogene TRBV3-2) and TRBJ2-7; D gene ambiguous. The V end was cut by 1 base, the J end by 5 bases, with 12 bases between. The CDR3 covers 14 residues. Per germline, CDR1 LGHDT and CDR2 YNNKEL (reference sequence). The CDR3 bases are TGTGCCAGCAGCCAAGGAGGTGGTGCCGACGAGCAGTACTTC. Protein product: CASSQGGGADEQYF.

This clone was observed a single time. The CDR3 protein is CASSHGVRAEAFF. CDR3 nucleotide sequence: TGTGCCAGCAGCCATGGAGTACGCGCTGAAGCTTTCTTT. The chain joins TRBV16 to TRBJ1-1; D is unresolved. CDR1 and CDR2 (germline): KGHSY, FQNENV. Between the trimmed V and J ends, which lost 3 bases and 6 bases, there was a span of 11 bases. The CDR3 sequence is 13 residues long.

The rearrangement joins TRBV29-1 to TRBJ2-7; TRBD1 matches at 7 bases. This CDR3 comprises 14 residues. Trimming took 4 bases from V and 5 from J; bases not matched to a gene: 11. Germline V gene sequence: CDR1 SQVTM, CDR2 ANQGSEA. The CDR3 nucleotides are TGCAGCGTTGTTTCCCGGACAGGTATCAACGAGCAGTACTTC. Its translation is CSVVSRTGINEQYF.

In its sample, this clone was seen a few times. DNA for the CDR3: TGTGCCAGTAGTACTCGGACAGGGCCAGGCTCCTACGAGCAGTACTTC. It translates to CASSTRTGPGSYEQYF. The chain is built from TRBV19 and TRBJ2-7, with 8 positions matching TRBD1. V was pared by 4 bases and J by 0 bases, with 8 bases of the junction left unmatched. Germline CDR1 and CDR2: LNHDA and SQIVND (reference sequence). The length of the CDR3 is 16 residues. The full variable domain, rest sourced from reference TRBV19 and TRBJ2-7, is DGGITQSPKYLFRKEGQNVTLSCEQNLNHDAMYWYRQDPGQGLRLIYYSQIVNDFQKGDIAEGYSVSREKKESFPLTVTSAQKNPTAFYLCASSTRTGPGSYEQYFGPGTRLTVT.

The chain carries TRBV5-1 and TRBJ1-1; tentatively, D is TRBD1 (6 bases). Trimming cost V 1 base and J 0 bases, with 10 bases left between them. This CDR3 is 15 amino acids long. Germline loops: CDR1 SGHRS, CDR2 YFSETQ. The CDR3, as DNA: TGCGCCAGCAGCTTGTCCCCAGGGGTGAACACTGAAGCTTTCTTT. As protein: CASSLSPGVNTEAFF.

J is TRBJ1-2 and V is TRBV11-2; D perhaps matches TRBD1 (6 bases). CDR3 length: 16 residues. CDR1 and CDR2 from the germline V gene are SGHAT and FQNNGV. V was clipped by 4 bases and J by 4 bases, with 19 bases between them. CDR3 loop: CASSSPTPGHFYGYTF. The CDR3 DNA reads TGTGCCAGCAGCTCTCCAACACCGGGACACTTCTATGGCTACACCTTC.

The count of this clone is one. Other DNA variants within this sample encode the same CDR3. V and J are TRBV7-9 and TRBJ1-1; maybe TRBD1 (6 bases). V was shortened by 5 bases and J by 0 bases, with 7 bases between the two germline ends. The CDR3 covers 13 residues. In germline, CDR1 is SEHNR, CDR2 FQNEAQ (reference sequence). The CDR3 here is CASSNRVNTEAFF. The CDR3 DNA reads TGTGCCAGCAGCAACAGGGTGAACACTGAAGCTTTCTTT. The full variable domain, with the rest looked up from reference TRBV7-9 and TRBJ1-1, is DTGVSQNPRHKITKRGQNVTFRCDPISEHNRLYWYRQTLGQGPEFLTYFQNEAQLEKSRLLSDRFSAERPKGSFSTLEIQRTEQGDSAMYLCASSNRVNTEAFFGQGTRLTVV.

V and J are TRBV29-1 and TRBJ1-2, with TRBD1 identical over 9 bases. CDR1 and CDR2 (germline): SQVTM, ANQGSEA. V was clipped by 4 bases and J by 8 bases; unmatched bases: 11. The CDR3 consists of 14 residues. CDR3 loop: CSVGGTGPWQGYTF. The CDR3 nucleotides read TGCAGCGTTGGAGGGACAGGGCCGTGGCAAGGCTACACCTTC. Complete variable domain (other parts from reference TRBV29-1 and TRBJ1-2): SAVISQKPSRDICQRGTSLTIQCQVDSQVTMMFWYRQQPGQSLTLIATANQGSEATYESGFVIDKFPISRPNLTFSTLTVSNMSPEDSSIYLCSVGGTGPWQGYTFGSGTRLTVV.

Concerning this clone itself: Other DNA sequences in the same sample also yield this CDR3. The V and J genes are TRBV30 and TRBJ1-2, with D maybe TRBD1 (6 bases). Germline assignment: CDR1 GTSNPN and CDR2 SVGIG (reference sequence). This CDR3 contains 12 residues. The germline V and J ends were trimmed by 1 base and 5 bases, with 8 bases remaining between them. The CDR3 DNA reads TGTGCCTGGAGTGGGCAGGGGTATGGCTACACCTTC. It codes for CAWSGQGYGYTF.

The CDR3 coding sequence is TGTGCCAGCAGAAAGACAGCTTCCTACGAGCAGTACTTC. Protein sequence: CASRKTASYEQYF. The chain has TRBV28 and TRBJ2-7; tentatively, D is TRBD1 (5 bases). The CDR3 has 13 amino acids. V was clipped by 6 bases and J by 1 base, with 10 bases between them. CDR1 MDHEN and CDR2 SYDVKM come from the germline V gene.

The chain couples TRBV10-2 to TRBJ1-6; 7 nucleotides align to TRBD1. The CDR3 has 13 residues. V shed 6 bases and J 6 bases; nucleotides not matched to a gene: 2. The germline V gene has CDR1 WSHSY and CDR2 SAAADI. The CDR3 coding sequence is TGCGCCAGCAGAAGGGACAGTAATTCACCCCTCCACTTT. Translated, it gives CASRRDSNSPLHF.

CDR3: CASSLRTAYNSPLHF. The CDR3 DNA sequence: TGTGCCAGCAGCTTGAGGACAGCCTATAATTCACCCCTCCACTTT. The rearrangement uses TRBV5-5 and TRBJ1-6, with D possibly being TRBD1 (6 bases). The V gene lost 1 base and the J gene lost 2 bases, with 7 bases spanning the gap. Looked up from germline, CDR1 is SGHKS and CDR2 is YYEKEE (reference sequence). The CDR3 has 15 residues.

The rearrangement joins TRBV5-5 to TRBJ2-1, with no clear D. Germline CDR1 reads SGHKS; CDR2 reads YYEKEE (reference sequence). V lost 4 bases to trimming and J lost 7 bases, with 15 bases between them. The CDR3 is 14 residues long. The CDR3 spells CASSLRVALNEQFF. CDR3 DNA sequence: TGTGCCAGCAGCCTTCGGGTGGCGCTTAATGAGCAGTTCTTC. Drawing the rest from reference TRBV5-5 and TRBJ2-1, the complete variable domain is DAGVTQSPTHLIKTRGQQVTLRCSPISGHKSVSWYQQVLGQGPQFIFQYYEKEERGRGNFPDRFSARQFPNYSSELNVNALLLGDSALYLCASSLRVALNEQFFGPGTRLTVL.

The chain has TRBV18 and TRBJ2-5; possibly TRBD2 for D (5 bases). The germline V gene has CDR1 KGHSH and CDR2 LQKENI. V was trimmed by 0 bases and J by 7 bases, leaving 18 bases between them. The CDR3 is 16 amino acids. The CDR3 is CASSPPGVAHLGTQYF. CDR3 sequence (DNA): TGTGCCAGCTCACCACCGGGAGTAGCACATCTAGGGACCCAGTACTTC.

V and J are TRBV9 and TRBJ2-3; 7 bases fit TRBD2. This CDR3 comprises 15 residues. Germline lookup yields CDR1 SGDLS and CDR2 YYNGEE. V trimming: 0 bases; J trimming: 1 base; junction bases outside the gene matches: 2. The CDR3 spells CASSVAAGGTDTQYF. CDR3 coding DNA: TGTGCCAGCAGCGTAGCGGCGGGGGGCACAGATACGCAGTATTTT.

The chain has TRBV7-6 and TRBJ2-3, with 9 bases matching TRBD1. The CDR3 has 15 amino acids. CDR1 and CDR2 from the germline V gene are SGHVS and FNYEAQ. V lost 4 bases, J lost 1 base, and 3 bases stayed unmatched. In DNA form, the CDR3 reads TGTGCCAGCAGCTCGAGGACAGGGGGCACAGATACGCAGTATTTT. Residues: CASSSRTGGTDTQYF.